Sequencing of this T cell receptor beta chain was carried out in a study of blood T cell repertoires in COVID-19 (dated by TCRdb to about 2020). Turning to the overall study: Samples covering the acute and convalescent phases of COVID-19 were provided by collaborators in the United States, Italy and Spain. The material from the prospective study consisted of cDNA or gDNA derived from T cells, B-cell-depleted T cells, or PBMCs. The dataset comprised deeply sampled blood TCRbeta repertoires from subjects exposed to, actively infected with, or recovered from COVID-19. The repertoires were released in a freely available public database intended as a resource for research on the immune response to SARS-CoV-2. Samples were obtained from the ongoing ImmuneRACE study (first 160 participants) and from over a thousand subjects provided by 6 global collaborators. Nearly every sample came with metadata listing a de-identified subject ID, COVID-19 status, age in years and sex. Where available, HLA class I and class II types were taken from metadata supplied by the sample provider and were not determined by assay-based typing. The paper as a whole reports these results and caveats: The quantity of clinical and demographic metadata differed by source and by participant and was supplied without curation.

On this clone itself: Its antigen is not yet known. No base quality values were provided; no much bigger clone lies one nucleotide off.

TCRbeta CDR3 regions were amplified from genomic DNA using the immunoSEQ Assay, a bias-controlled multiplex PCR. On the authors' methods: The number of nucleated cells in each sample was estimated from the amplification of reference gene primers within the assay. To quantify the absolute abundance of each unique TCRbeta CDR3 rearrangement, sequence reads were collapsed and filtered. For each sample, productive Simpson clonality was calculated as the square root of Simpson's diversity index over productive rearrangements. This immuneACCESS table, as held by TCRdb, lists in-frame sequences with V and J called but not all clones. Of the missing ones, under half trace to an unresolved V gene in checked studies; the others have no known cause. That table supplies the V and J calls and clone size; D and trimming were determined from the DNA. The sample profile shows nearly 110,000 clones; about four fifths of them were found once. Of the sample, around 14% falls within the top ten clones.

The collaborating institutions used their own protocols to collect whole blood in K2EDTA tubes. For TCRbeta analysis, collaborator samples were shipped as frozen whole blood, as isolated PBMCs, or as DNA extracted from either sample type. The germline V gene supplies CDR1 SGHRS and CDR2 YFSETQ. A distance of 9 bases separates the germline ends of V and J, which lose 0 bases and 3 bases respectively. The CDR3, cysteine through phenylalanine, is 14 amino acids long. Only the CDR3 portion is preserved as DNA: 42 bases, with reading frame beginning at the first base. The sequence was obtained from a woman aged 55-69 years with acute or convalescent COVID-19. This chain is built from TRBV5-1 and TRBJ1-2, with an unclear D gene assignment. What was sequenced was peripheral blood. The DNA sequence is as follows: TGCGCCAGCAGCTTGGACCCCGCGGACTATGGCTACACCTTC. Its amino acids are CASSLDPADYGYTF.